This T cell receptor (beta chain) was obtained from a study of technical replicates of blood from a few donors. Trimming took off 0 bases at V and 7 bases at J, with 16 bases between the two ends. CDR3 length equals 16 residues. Per germline, CDR1 MNHEY and CDR2 SMNVEV (reference sequence). Produced via immunoSEQ multiplex PCR; TCRdb's table is partial and in-frame only. This table holds about 88,000 clones, 80% to 95% found once. The specimen sequenced was T cells isolated from PBMCs. The rearrangement links TRBV27 to TRBJ1-5, with D possibly TRBD1 on 5 matching bases. This TCR derives from a human donor in good health. As DNA, the CDR3 is TGTGCCAGCAGTTTATCCGGGACTCCCGGACGGCAGCCCCAGCATTTT. Translated, it gives CASSLSGTPGRQPQHF.